This note documents a single T cell receptor beta chain sequence. Its matching antigen is unknown. Produced via immunoSEQ multiplex PCR; TCRdb's table is partial and in-frame only. In the table there are about 92,000 clones, approximately 84% of which are singletons. These data originate in a study of T cell responses to AZD1222 COVID-19 vaccine. Whole-study results and caveats: Just six AZD1222 recipients were seropositive at baseline. Spike-specific TCR breadth and depth grew following two AZD1222 doses. White British people made up most donors, females outnumbered males, and clonal diversity was possibly underestimated.

The CDR3 totals 14 residues. The V gene lost 6 bases and the J gene lost 4 bases, with 15 bases spanning the gap. Germline V gene data show CDR1 as SGHTA and CDR2 as FQGNSA. This sequence originates from an adult in good health. V is TRBV7-2 and J is TRBJ2-5, with D perhaps matching TRBD1 (6 bases). The material was peripheral blood, obtained on day 0 of AZD1222 vaccination. The chain's CDR3 is CASRSSQGRETQYF. DNA for the CDR3: TGTGCCAGCAGGTCATCGCAGGGGCGAGAGACCCAGTACTTC.